A selection of T cell receptor beta chains follows, all from one sample in a study of T-cell memory formation after mild COVID-19. MiXCR, run by TCRdb on the 5' RACE reads, gives a single entry per CDR3 protein. Of over 120,000 distinct CDR3 sequences in the sample, about 19% were seen once. The specimen sequenced was PBMCs or a T cell subset sorted from them (not recorded which). These receptors originate from an adult woman who had mild COVID-19 (a few samples of this study predate the infection). Cell type and time point are not known. Each CDR3 is given with its conserved first and last residue. D genes are given only for firm matches. Clone size is stated in some rows and not others, as once, few, many or a class when expanded.

CDR3 DNA: TGCAGCGTTGTTGGACTAGCGGGAGGGAATGAGCAGTTCTTC; CDR3 protein: CSVVGLAGGNEQFF; clone size: .; V gene: TRBV29-1; J gene: TRBJ2-1; D gene: TRBD2
CDR3 DNA: TGTGCCAGCAGCTTAGGCCTAGTCGTTGGCGATGAGCAGTTCTTC; CDR3 protein: CASSLGLVVGDEQFF; clone size: .; V gene: TRBV11-3; J gene: TRBJ2-1; D gene: .
CDR3 DNA: TGTGCCAGCAGCCAGGACCCCCAGGGGGCCACTGAAGCTTTCTTT; CDR3 protein: CASSQDPQGATEAFF; clone size: .; V gene: TRBV4-2; J gene: TRBJ1-1; D gene: TRBD1
CDR3 DNA: TGTGCCAGCAGCTTAGGACAAGGGAGTAATTCACCCCTCCACTTT; CDR3 protein: CASSLGQGSNSPLHF; clone size: .; V gene: TRBV7-9; J gene: TRBJ1-6; D gene: .
CDR3 DNA: TGTGCCAGCAGCTTGGGTGTCGGGACAGTGAACACTGAAGCTTTCTTT; CDR3 protein: CASSLGVGTVNTEAFF; clone size: few; V gene: TRBV5-4; J gene: TRBJ1-1; D gene: TRBD1
CDR3 DNA: TGCGCCAGCAGGGACGGACAGTCCTACAATGAGCAGTTCTTC; CDR3 protein: CASRDGQSYNEQFF; clone size: .; V gene: TRBV5-1; J gene: TRBJ2-1; D gene: .
CDR3 DNA: TGTGCCAGCAGGAGAACTAGCGGGAGTACCGGGGAGCTGTTTTTT; CDR3 protein: CASRRTSGSTGELFF; clone size: .; V gene: TRBV7-8; J gene: TRBJ2-2; D gene: TRBD2
CDR3 DNA: TGCAGTGCGCTCCGGGACGGAGGGAATTCACCCCTCCACTTT; CDR3 protein: CSALRDGGNSPLHF; clone size: few; V gene: TRBV20-1; J gene: TRBJ1-6; D gene: .
CDR3 DNA: TGTGCCAGCAGCTTGGAACTGAGCCCCTACGAGCAGTACTTC; CDR3 protein: CASSLELSPYEQYF; clone size: few; V gene: TRBV5-6; J gene: TRBJ2-7; D gene: .
CDR3 DNA: TGCAGTGCTAGAGATTTCGGACAGGGGACCCGTGCCTATGGCTACACCTTC; CDR3 protein: CSARDFGQGTRAYGYTF; clone size: once; V gene: TRBV20-1; J gene: TRBJ1-2; D gene: TRBD1
CDR3 DNA: TGTGCCACCTGTGTAACTGGGGCCAACGTCCTGACTTTC; CDR3 protein: CATCVTGANVLTF; clone size: .; V gene: TRBV27; J gene: TRBJ2-6; D gene: .
CDR3 DNA: TGTGCCAGCTCACCTAGACAGGGAAAGAACTCCTACGAGCAGTACTTC; CDR3 protein: CASSPRQGKNSYEQYF; clone size: .; V gene: TRBV18; J gene: TRBJ2-7; D gene: TRBD1
CDR3 DNA: TGTGCCAGCAGCTTAGGGGGGCGCGAACAGCGGCTCTTC; CDR3 protein: CASSLGGREQRLF; clone size: few; V gene: TRBV7-2; J gene: TRBJ2-1; D gene: .
CDR3 DNA: TGTGCCAGCTCCCACCTATCCTACGAGCAGTACTTC; CDR3 protein: CASSHLSYEQYF; clone size: few; V gene: TRBV11-2; J gene: TRBJ2-7; D gene: .
CDR3 DNA: TGTGCCAGCAGCTTAGGTTCTCCCCAAAGCTCCTACAATGAGCAGTTCTTC; CDR3 protein: CASSLGSPQSSYNEQFF; clone size: few; V gene: TRBV11-3; J gene: TRBJ2-1; D gene: .
CDR3 DNA: TGTGCCAGCAGCCCTGGACTAACGGGAGTAGAGCAGTACTTC; CDR3 protein: CASSPGLTGVEQYF; clone size: .; V gene: TRBV5-6; J gene: TRBJ2-7; D gene: .
CDR3 DNA: TGTGCCAGCAGCGAGTTTACAGGTTACGAGCAGTACTTC; CDR3 protein: CASSEFTGYEQYF; clone size: .; V gene: TRBV5-6; J gene: TRBJ2-7; D gene: .
CDR3 DNA: TGCGCCAGCAGCCCGCCGGATGGGGAGAACACCGGGGAGCTGTTTTTT; CDR3 protein: CASSPPDGENTGELFF; clone size: few; V gene: TRBV4-1; J gene: TRBJ2-2; D gene: .
CDR3 DNA: TGCGCCAGCAGCCCTCGACAGGGAGGAGATTCAGAGCAGTTCTTC; CDR3 protein: CASSPRQGGDSEQFF; clone size: .; V gene: TRBV5-1; J gene: TRBJ2-1; D gene: .
CDR3 DNA: TGTGCCAGCAGTTTCCCTCCCTTTGAGGGGGGGGGGCAGTTCTTC; CDR3 protein: CASSFPPFEGGGQFF; clone size: few; V gene: TRBV12-3/TRBV12-4; J gene: TRBJ2-1; D gene: .
CDR3 DNA: TGTGCCAGCAGCCAAGGGTTAGCGGGGGGGTCTAGCACAGATACGCAGTATTTT; CDR3 protein: CASSQGLAGGSSTDTQYF; clone size: few; V gene: TRBV4-2; J gene: TRBJ2-3; D gene: TRBD2
CDR3 DNA: TGTGCCAGCAGCCCGAGGAGAGCGGGAGAAAGCACAGATACGCAGTATTTT; CDR3 protein: CASSPRRAGESTDTQYF; clone size: few; V gene: TRBV14; J gene: TRBJ2-3; D gene: TRBD2
CDR3 DNA: TGCAGTGCTAGAGATGGGACAGGGCGTACTGAAGCTTTCTTT; CDR3 protein: CSARDGTGRTEAFF; clone size: .; V gene: TRBV20-1; J gene: TRBJ1-1; D gene: TRBD1
CDR3 DNA: TGTGCCAGCAGCGCATCGCTACAAAATGAGCAGTTCTTC; CDR3 protein: CASSASLQNEQFF; clone size: .; V gene: TRBV9; J gene: TRBJ2-1; D gene: .
CDR3 DNA: TGTGCCTGGAGTGTAACTAGCGGGGTGAAAGATACGCAGTATTTT; CDR3 protein: CAWSVTSGVKDTQYF; clone size: .; V gene: TRBV30; J gene: TRBJ2-3; D gene: TRBD2